These 17 T cell receptor beta chains originate from one sample sequenced in a study of blood T cells in healthy people across ages. PCR was performed a second time for about 7 to 11 cycles using a sample-barcoded 5' primer and a J-beta primer mix. TCRdb re-derived calls from the 5' RACE reads in MiXCR, one entry per CDR3 protein. The sample records 1.8 million or so distinct CDR3 sequences, more than 35% being singletons. Sequencing was performed on blood. The receptors originated from a human donor in good health.

The chain is built from TRBV2 and TRBJ2-2, with TRBD2 matching over 9 bases. There are 16 residues in the CDR3. After removal of 0 bases from V and 2 bases from J, the junction contained 1 base not matched to a gene. From germline, CDR1 is SNHLY and CDR2 FYNNEI. As DNA, the CDR3 is TGTGCCAGCAGTGAAGCCGGGACTAGCAACACCGGGGAGCTGTTTTTT. It translates to CASSEAGTSNTGELFF.

The gene calls are TRBV20-1 and TRBJ1-5; D not certain. CDR3 length: 16 amino acids. V was pared by 0 bases and J by 7 bases, with 19 bases between. From germline, CDR1 is DFQATT and CDR2 SNEGSKA (reference sequence). CDR3 DNA sequence: TGCAGTGCTAGAGATCCTCTTGGAGGGAGCGGCCAGCCCCAGCATTTT. This gives the protein CSARDPLGGSGQPQHF.

This clonotype was observed a few times. J is TRBJ2-7 and V is TRBV9; 7 nucleotides line up with TRBD1. Germline CDR1 SGDLS, CDR2 YYNGEE. V lost 0 bases to trimming and J lost 3 bases; unmatched junction nucleotides: 3. CDR3 size: 14 residues. The CDR3 DNA reads TGTGCCAGCAGCGTAGGGGACAGCTACTACGAGCAGTACTTC. As protein: CASSVGDSYYEQYF.

V gene TRBV29-1 combines with J gene TRBJ1-1; D possibly corresponds to TRBD1 (5 bases). Germline loops: CDR1 SQVTM, CDR2 ANQGSEA. The CDR3 extends over 13 amino acids. V gave up 7 bases and J gave up 3 bases, with 15 bases separating them. The CDR3: CSACRGMDTEAFF. In nucleotides, the CDR3 is TGCAGCGCCTGTCGGGGGATGGACACTGAAGCTTTCTTT.

This clonotype was seen once. This chain links TRBV4-3 with TRBJ2-1, with unresolved D. The J call could be wrong; TRBJ2-7 is a better fit for the DNA end. There are 15 residues in the CDR3. Germline-derived CDR1 and CDR2 are LGHNA and YSLEER. In DNA, the CDR3 is TGCGCCAGCAGCCCGACCCGACTCATAGGGTACGAGCAGTACTTC. This encodes CASSPTRLIGYEQYF.

The rearrangement links TRBV6-6 to TRBJ1-2; D gene unclear. Germline V CDR1 and CDR2: MNHNY, SVGAGI (reference sequence). Trimming cost V 5 bases and J 2 bases, with 12 bases left between them. This CDR3 is 14 amino acids long. CDR3 nucleotide sequence: TGTGCCAGCAGTGTACTGGATATCAACTATGGCTACACCTTC. Protein product: CASSVLDINYGYTF.

The V call is TRBV20-1, the J call TRBJ2-4; 11 bases match TRBD2. The CDR3 has 15 amino acids. V lost 1 base to trimming and J lost 6 bases; unmatched junction nucleotides: 5. Germline CDR1 and CDR2: DFQATT and SNEGSKA (reference sequence). The CDR3 spells CSARVAGGPLNIQYF. CDR3 sequence (DNA): TGCAGTGCTAGAGTAGCGGGGGGGCCTTTAAACATTCAGTACTTC.

This rearrangement joins TRBV5-1 to TRBJ1-5; tentative D call: TRBD1 (6 bases). The CDR3 extends over 15 amino acids. The germline CDR1 and CDR2 sequences are SGHRS and YFSETQ. V was trimmed by 3 bases and J by 4 bases, leaving 14 bases between them. CDR3 protein: CASSSDGGANQPQHF. CDR3 nucleotides: TGCGCCAGCAGCTCGGATGGGGGGGCGAATCAGCCCCAGCATTTT. Drawing the rest from reference TRBV5-1 and TRBJ1-5, the complete variable domain is KAGVTQTPRYLIKTRGQQVTLSCSPISGHRSVSWYQQTPGQGLQFLFEYFSETQRNKGNFPGRFSGRQFSNSRSEMNVSTLELGDSALYLCASSSDGGANQPQHFGDGTRLSIL.

The rearrangement uses TRBV7-2 and TRBJ1-2; D uncertain. This CDR3 has 19 residues. With 2 bases removed from V and 6 bases from J, the gap between germline ends came to 28 bases. The germline CDR1 and CDR2 sequences are SGHTA and FQGNSA. The CDR3 region is CASSLTESRSSAHIHGYTF. DNA of the CDR3: TGTGCCAGCAGCTTAACCGAATCGCGCTCCTCAGCCCATATACATGGCTACACCTTC.

This chain's CDR3 is CASSSTGILSLGDGYTF. The DNA of the CDR3 is TGTGCCAGCAGCTCAACTGGGATCTTGAGCTTGGGAGATGGCTACACCTTC. The chain carries TRBV28 and TRBJ1-2, with D hard to call. The CDR3 covers 17 residues. In germline, CDR1 is MDHEN, CDR2 SYDVKM. V lost 6 bases, J lost 6 bases, and 26 bases lay in between.

CDR3 in amino acids: CASSQGVGTPSDTQYF. CDR3 nucleotides: TGCGCCAGCAGCCAAGGTGTAGGGACGCCCTCAGATACGCAGTATTTT. This sequence joins TRBV4-3 and TRBJ2-3; D assignment may be TRBD1 or TRBD2 (5 bases each). Trimming pared 1 base from V and 4 bases from J, leaving 15 bases between. Germline V lookup: CDR1 LGHNA, CDR2 YSLEER. The CDR3 is 16 amino acids.

In its sample, this clonotype was seen once. The rearrangement links TRBV25-1 to TRBJ1-2; D ambiguous. Between the trimmed V and J ends, which lost 2 bases and 4 bases, there was a span of 11 bases. Per the germline V gene, CDR1 is MGHDK and CDR2 is SYGVNS. The CDR3 length is 14 residues. CDR3 amino acids: CASSEMGASYGYTF. As DNA, the CDR3 is TGTGCCAGCAGTGAAATGGGAGCTAGCTATGGCTACACCTTC.

The rearrangement uses TRBV7-2 and TRBJ1-3; 10 bases are a match to TRBD1. The trim removed 8 bases at V and 3 bases at J, leaving 4 bases unmatched. The CDR3 spans 14 residues. CDR1 SGHTA and CDR2 FQGNSA come from the germline V gene. In DNA, the CDR3 is TGTGCCAGCGGGGACAGGGGTCGTGGAAACACCATATATTTT. This gives the protein CASGDRGRGNTIYF.

This clonotype was observed a few times. The chain employs TRBV5-1 and TRBJ2-5; the D gene is possibly TRBD2 (5 bases). CDR3 length equals 16 residues. Germline CDR1 reads SGHRS; CDR2 reads YFSETQ. Trimming stripped 4 bases from V and 1 base from J, with 17 bases between. The CDR3 loop is CASSIGLPGSQETQYF. CDR3 nucleotide sequence: TGCGCCAGCAGCATTGGACTCCCCGGTAGCCAAGAGACCCAGTACTTC.

This clonotype has just a few counts. This rearrangement joins TRBV5-1 to TRBJ1-2; D is unresolved. The V and J ends lost 0 bases and 1 base respectively, with 13 bases between them. The CDR3 has 16 amino acids. Per germline, CDR1 SGHRS and CDR2 YFSETQ. CDR3 sequence: CASSLEGWSGNYGYTF. The CDR3 DNA sequence: TGCGCCAGCAGCTTGGAGGGCTGGTCGGGTAACTATGGCTACACCTTC.

This clonotype was counted between two and nine times. V usage is TRBV29-1 and J usage is TRBJ2-5, with 10 bases matching TRBD2. This CDR3 has 14 amino acids. Losses at the gene ends were 4 bases for V and 5 bases for J; bases not matched to a gene: 7. Germline V gives CDR1 SQVTM, CDR2 ANQGSEA. CDR3 amino acids: CSVGRSSGGETQYF. The CDR3 DNA sequence: TGCAGCGTTGGGCGTTCTAGCGGGGGTGAGACCCAGTACTTC.

This clonotype has more than one count but fewer than ten. This chain's CDR3 is CASSREVGAGGSPLHF. The CDR3 bases are TGTGCCAGCTCGAGGGAGGTCGGAGCGGGGGGGTCACCCCTCCACTTT. This chain connects TRBV2 to TRBJ1-6; TRBD1 might be the D (5 bases). Germline values: CDR1 SNHLY, CDR2 FYNNEI. The germline V and J ends were trimmed by 8 bases and 10 bases, with 24 bases remaining between them. This CDR3 is built from 16 residues.